The text below deals with one T cell receptor (beta chain). Its antigen is not identified. Researchers prepared the TRB cDNA libraries using 5' RACE with UMI labels. TCRdb reworked the 5' RACE reads into one entry per CDR3 protein, no DNA. The sample includes about 150,000 distinct CDR3 sequences. The CDR3 length is 13 residues. Germline V lookup: CDR1 MGHRA, CDR2 YSYEKL. These data are taken from a study of CXCR3-negative and CXCR3-positive naive CD8 T cells. Study-wide points: Fresh PBMCs served for most assays, and CXCR3 expression fell partially after cryopreservation. TRB CDR3s of CXCR3-positive naive cells were more hydrophobic than those of CXCR3-negative naive cells.

The chain has TRBV4-1 and TRBJ2-1; the D call of TRBD2 rests on TCRdb alone, since no DNA is present to check it. The sequenced sample consisted of naive CXCR3+ CD8+ T cells from blood. Subset defined: CD45RO-CCR7+CD27+CD95- naive CD8+ T cells expressing CXCR3 (TNR3+). This sequence originates from a human donor in good health. Some clones in this sample may be carry-over from other donors' samples. This CDR3 is CASSQRAIDEQFF.